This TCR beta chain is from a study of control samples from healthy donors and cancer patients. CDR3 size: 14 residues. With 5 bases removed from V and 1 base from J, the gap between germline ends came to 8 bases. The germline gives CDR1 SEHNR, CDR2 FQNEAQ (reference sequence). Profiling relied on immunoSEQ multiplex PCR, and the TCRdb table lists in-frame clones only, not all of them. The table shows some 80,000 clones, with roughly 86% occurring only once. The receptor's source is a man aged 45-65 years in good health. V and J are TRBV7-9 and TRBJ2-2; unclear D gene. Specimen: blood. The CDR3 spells CASSPKGNTGELFF. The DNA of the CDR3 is TGTGCCAGCAGCCCCAAAGGGAACACCGGGGAGCTGTTTTTT.